Listed below are T cell receptor beta chains from one sample, sequenced in a study of cytomegalovirus exposure and HLA in healthy donors. The protocol was immunoSEQ multiplex PCR, while the TCRdb copy is restricted to in-frame clones and leaves out a portion. The table has 15,000 to 20,000 clones, about 74% seen once; the top ten hold about 3.8%. The sample was PBMCs. All receptors derive from a man between 18 and 29 years old in good health and CMV-seronegative. CDR3s include the opening cysteine and the closing phenylalanine or tryptophan. A D gene is named only where the DNA matches it firmly. Some rows have no size entry. The others give once, few or many, or a class for an expanded clone.

size | length | J | V | D | DNA | CDR3
NA | 13 | TRBJ1-4 | TRBV2 | NA | TGTGCCAGCACAGGAGGGGCCGCCGAAAAACTGTTTTTT | CASTGGAAEKLFF
NA | 14 | TRBJ1-5 | TRBV30 | NA | TGTGCCTGGAGTTTAGGAGATAGCAATCAGCCCCAGCATTTT | CAWSLGDSNQPQHF
once | 13 | TRBJ1-1 | TRBV29-1 | NA | TGCAGCGCAAAAAACAGGGCTGGGGCTGGAGCTTTCTTT | CSAKNRAGAGAFF
NA | 16 | TRBJ1-1 | TRBV6-4 | NA | TGTGCCCGACCCCCATGCGGGCTACCGGGCGAGACTGAAGCTTTCTTT | CARPPCGLPGETEAFF
NA | 15 | TRBJ1-6 | TRBV5-1 | NA | TGCGCCAGCAGCTTGGAGTCGTCGGGGAATTCACCCCTCCACTTT | CASSLESSGNSPLHF
NA | 14 | TRBJ1-1 | TRBV30 | NA | TGTGCCTGGAGTGTACAGCAGGGGCACACTGAAGCTTTCTTT | CAWSVQQGHTEAFF
NA | 15 | TRBJ1-4 | TRBV4-3 | TRBD1 | TGCGCCAGCAGCCAAGTTGGTTCAGGGGGCGAAAAACTGTTTTTT | CASSQVGSGGEKLFF
NA | 15 | TRBJ1-6 | TRBV6-5 | TRBD1 | TGTGCCACCAGGGGAAAGGGACAGGGAAATTCACCCTTCCACTTT | CATRGKGQGNSPFHF
NA | 15 | TRBJ2-2 | TRBV4-1 | NA | TGCGCCAGCAGCCAAGATGGACAGAACACCGGGGAGCTGTTTTTT | CASSQDGQNTGELFF
NA | 15 | TRBJ1-2 | TRBV30 | TRBD1 | TGTGCCTGGAGTCCTGATCCAACAGGGGGATATGGCTACACCTTC | CAWSPDPTGGYGYTF
NA | 19 | TRBJ2-1 | TRBV5-4 | NA | TGTGCCAGCAGCTCCCAGAACTTGGGGCGGTACGACAACTACAATGAGCAGTTCTTC | CASSSQNLGRYDNYNEQFF
NA | 13 | TRBJ1-3 | TRBV29-1 | NA | TGCAGCGTTGGTGGGAGCTCTGGAAACACCATATATTTT | CSVGGSSGNTIYF
few | 16 | TRBJ1-2 | TRBV29-1 | TRBD1 | TGCAGCGTTGACCTCCCAGGGACAGGGGCTAACTATGGCTACACCTTC | CSVDLPGTGANYGYTF
few | 10 | TRBJ2-7 | TRBV29-1 | NA | TGCAGCGTTGCAGGGGACGAGCAGTACTTC | CSVAGDEQYF
NA | 14 | TRBJ2-7 | TRBV9 | NA | TGTGCCAGCAGCGTAGGAACAGGTACCTACGAGCAGTACTTC | CASSVGTGTYEQYF
once | 14 | TRBJ2-7 | TRBV7-9 | TRBD2 | TGTGCCAGCAGCTTAAGGGCGGGGGAGGGGGAGCAGTACTTC | CASSLRAGEGEQYF
NA | 12 | TRBJ1-2 | TRBV29-1 | TRBD1 | TGCAGCGTCCATCAGGGGGCGTATGGCTACACCTTC | CSVHQGAYGYTF
NA | 17 | TRBJ1-2 | TRBV7-9 | NA | TGTGCCAGCAGCTTAGGGGGAGGAGGTATCAATCTCTATGGCTACACCTTC | CASSLGGGGINLYGYTF
NA | 12 | TRBJ1-5 | TRBV30 | NA | TGTGCCTGGAGTCCGAGCAATCAGCCCCAGCATTTT | CAWSPSNQPQHF
NA | 13 | TRBJ1-1 | TRBV2 | NA | TGTGCCAGCATGGCAGGCTTGGGCACTGAAGCTTTCTTT | CASMAGLGTEAFF
NA | 8 | TRBJ1-2 | TRBV29-1 | NA | TGCAGCGTCGGGGGCTACACCTTC | CSVGGYTF
NA | 11 | TRBJ1-2 | TRBV30 | NA | TGTGCCTGGGGACAGAGCTATGGCTACACCTTC | CAWGQSYGYTF
NA | 13 | TRBJ2-3 | TRBV30 | NA | TGTGCCTGGAGTGGGGCTAACACAGATACGCAGTATTTT | CAWSGANTDTQYF
few | 14 | TRBJ1-6 | TRBV30 | NA | TGTGCCTGGAGTGCAGGCAGGGATAATTCACCCCTCCACTTT | CAWSAGRDNSPLHF
once | 13 | TRBJ2-1 | TRBV29-1 | NA | TGCAGCGTTGGACGGAGCTCCTACAATGAGCAGTTCTTC | CSVGRSSYNEQFF
NA | 15 | TRBJ2-7 | TRBV15 | NA | TGTGCCACCAGCAGAGTCCTAGGACAGAAATACGAGCAGTACTTC | CATSRVLGQKYEQYF
NA | 15 | TRBJ2-1 | TRBV7-3 | TRBD2 | TGTGCCAGCAGCTTACTAGCGGGAACCTACAATGAGCAGTTCTTC | CASSLLAGTYNEQFF
NA | 15 | TRBJ1-2 | TRBV13 | TRBD1 | TGTGCCAGCACCGGACAGGGGGCCGATAACTATGGCTACACCTTC | CASTGQGADNYGYTF
NA | 13 | TRBJ1-3 | TRBV18 | NA | TGTGCCAGCTCCACGGGACTTGGAAACACCATATATTTT | CASSTGLGNTIYF
NA | 14 | TRBJ1-5 | TRBV30 | TRBD1 | TGTGCCTGGGGGACAGGGGGAGCTTATCAGCCCCAGCATTTT | CAWGTGGAYQPQHF
NA | 15 | TRBJ2-7 | TRBV6-4 | NA | TGTGCCAGTTTCTCCCGTACGGAGGGGTCTGCCGAGCAGTACTTC | CASFSRTEGSAEQYF
NA | 19 | TRBJ2-6 | TRBV5-6 | NA | TGTGCCAGCAGCCCCCTGGGGGCAGGGGTCGTTTTTGGGGCCAACGTCCTGACTTTC | CASSPLGAGVVFGANVLTF
NA | 14 | TRBJ1-5 | TRBV30 | TRBD1 | TGTGCCTGGAGTGGCGGACAGGGGGACCAGCCCCAGCATTTT | CAWSGGQGDQPQHF
NA | 15 | TRBJ1-1 | TRBV4-1 | TRBD1 | TGCGCCAGCAGCCAAGGTTTTCAGGGGGACACTGAAGCTTTCTTT | CASSQGFQGDTEAFF
NA | 12 | TRBJ2-5 | TRBV29-1 | TRBD1 | TGCAGCGTGGCGACAGGGGGTGAGACCCAGTACTTC | CSVATGGETQYF
NA | 16 | TRBJ2-3 | TRBV30 | TRBD2 | TGTGCCTGGGGGACTAGCGGGGGGGCCCGGACAGATACGCAGTATTTT | CAWGTSGGARTDTQYF
NA | 13 | TRBJ1-2 | TRBV6-5 | NA | TGTGCCAGCAGTTCCCGGGACACAAGTGGCTACACCTTC | CASSSRDTSGYTF
NA | 14 | TRBJ1-2 | TRBV7-9 | NA | TGTGCCAGCAGCCATTCAGGGGAAAACTATGGCTACACCTTC | CASSHSGENYGYTF
NA | 12 | TRBJ2-1 | TRBV5-1 | TRBD2 | TGCGCCAGCGGCGCGGGAGTCTATGAGCAGTTCTTC | CASGAGVYEQFF
NA | 13 | TRBJ1-1 | TRBV30 | NA | TGTGCCTTCCACGGGGGGATGCTCACTGAAGCTTTCTTT | CAFHGGMLTEAFF